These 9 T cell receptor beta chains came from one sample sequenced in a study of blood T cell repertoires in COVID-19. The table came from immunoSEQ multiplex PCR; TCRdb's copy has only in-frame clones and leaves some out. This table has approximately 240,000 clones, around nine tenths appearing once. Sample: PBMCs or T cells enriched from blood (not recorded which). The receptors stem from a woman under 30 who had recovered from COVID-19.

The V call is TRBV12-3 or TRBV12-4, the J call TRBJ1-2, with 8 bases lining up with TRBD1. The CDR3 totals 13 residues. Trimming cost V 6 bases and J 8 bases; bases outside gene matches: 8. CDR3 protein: CASRNRGSGGYTF. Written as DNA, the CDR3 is TGTGCCAGCAGAAACAGGGGGTCGGGCGGCTACACCTTC.

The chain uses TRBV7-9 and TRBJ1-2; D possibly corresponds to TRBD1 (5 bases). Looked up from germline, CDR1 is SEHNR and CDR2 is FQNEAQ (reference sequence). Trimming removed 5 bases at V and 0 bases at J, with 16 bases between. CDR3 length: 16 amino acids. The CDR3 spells CASSLSGIPANYGYTF. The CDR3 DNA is TGTGCCAGCAGCCTTTCAGGGATTCCCGCTAACTATGGCTACACCTTC. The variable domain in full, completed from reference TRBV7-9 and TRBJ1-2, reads DTGVSQNPRHKITKRGQNVTFRCDPISEHNRLYWYRQTLGQGPEFLTYFQNEAQLEKSRLLSDRFSAERPKGSFSTLEIQRTEQGDSAMYLCASSLSGIPANYGYTFGSGTRLTVV.

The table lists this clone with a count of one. CDR3 protein: CASSLVGGEETQYF. The CDR3 nucleotides read TGCGCCAGCAGCCTGGTGGGGGGTGAAGAGACCCAGTACTTC. The chain recombines TRBV5-1 with TRBJ2-5; D might be TRBD2 (6 bases). With 4 bases removed from V and 3 bases from J, the gap between germline ends came to 13 bases. Looked up from germline, CDR1 is SGHRS and CDR2 is YFSETQ. This CDR3 spans 14 amino acids. Combining the CDR3 with reference TRBV5-1 and TRBJ2-5 gives the whole variable domain KAGVTQTPRYLIKTRGQQVTLSCSPISGHRSVSWYQQTPGQGLQFLFEYFSETQRNKGNFPGRFSGRQFSNSRSEMNVSTLELGDSALYLCASSLVGGEETQYFGPGTRLLVL.

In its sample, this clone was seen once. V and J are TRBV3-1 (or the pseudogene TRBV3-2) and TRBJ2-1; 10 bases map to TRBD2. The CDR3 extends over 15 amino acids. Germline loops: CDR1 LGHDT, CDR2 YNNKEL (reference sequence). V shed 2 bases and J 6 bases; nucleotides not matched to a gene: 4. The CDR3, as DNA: TGTGCCAGCAGCCAACTAGCGGGGGCCCCCAATGAGCAGTTCTTC. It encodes CASSQLAGAPNEQFF.

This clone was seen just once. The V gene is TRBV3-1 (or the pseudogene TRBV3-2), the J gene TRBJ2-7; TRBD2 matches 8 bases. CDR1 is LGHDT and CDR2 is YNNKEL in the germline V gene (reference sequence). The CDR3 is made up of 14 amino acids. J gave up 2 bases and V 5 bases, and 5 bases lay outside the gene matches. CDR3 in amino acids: CASSIGLAAYEQYF. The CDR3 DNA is TGTGCCAGCAGCATCGGACTAGCCGCCTACGAGCAGTACTTC.

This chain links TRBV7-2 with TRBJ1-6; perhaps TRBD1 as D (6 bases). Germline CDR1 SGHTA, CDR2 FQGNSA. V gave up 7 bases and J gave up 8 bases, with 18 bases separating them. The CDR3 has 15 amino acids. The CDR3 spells CASNQIGTRHSPLHF. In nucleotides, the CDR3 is TGTGCCAGCAACCAGATCGGGACAAGGCATTCACCCCTCCACTTT. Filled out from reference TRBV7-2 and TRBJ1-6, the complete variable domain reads GAGVSQSPSNKVTEKGKDVELRCDPISGHTALYWYRQSLGQGLEFLIYFQGNSAPDKSGLPSDRFSAERTGGSVSTLTIQRTQQEDSAVYLCASNQIGTRHSPLHFGNGTRLTVT.

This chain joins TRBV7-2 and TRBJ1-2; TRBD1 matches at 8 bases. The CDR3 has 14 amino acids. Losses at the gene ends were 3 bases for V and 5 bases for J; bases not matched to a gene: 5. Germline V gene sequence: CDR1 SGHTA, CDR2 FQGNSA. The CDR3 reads CASSFSGQGYGYTF. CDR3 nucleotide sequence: TGTGCCAGCAGCTTCTCTGGACAGGGTTATGGCTACACCTTC.

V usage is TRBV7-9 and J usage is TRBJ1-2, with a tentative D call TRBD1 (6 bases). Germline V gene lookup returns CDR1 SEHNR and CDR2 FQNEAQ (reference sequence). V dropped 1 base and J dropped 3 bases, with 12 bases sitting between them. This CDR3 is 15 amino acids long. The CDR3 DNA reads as TGTGCCAGCAGCTTAGGGCAGGGGATTGACTATGGCTACACCTTC. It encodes CASSLGQGIDYGYTF.

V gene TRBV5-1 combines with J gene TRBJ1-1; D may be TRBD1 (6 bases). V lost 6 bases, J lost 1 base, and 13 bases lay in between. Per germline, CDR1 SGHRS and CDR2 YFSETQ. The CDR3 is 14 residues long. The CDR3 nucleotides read TGCGCCAGCACCCAGGGGCTGGGGAACACTGAAGCTTTCTTT. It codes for CASTQGLGNTEAFF.